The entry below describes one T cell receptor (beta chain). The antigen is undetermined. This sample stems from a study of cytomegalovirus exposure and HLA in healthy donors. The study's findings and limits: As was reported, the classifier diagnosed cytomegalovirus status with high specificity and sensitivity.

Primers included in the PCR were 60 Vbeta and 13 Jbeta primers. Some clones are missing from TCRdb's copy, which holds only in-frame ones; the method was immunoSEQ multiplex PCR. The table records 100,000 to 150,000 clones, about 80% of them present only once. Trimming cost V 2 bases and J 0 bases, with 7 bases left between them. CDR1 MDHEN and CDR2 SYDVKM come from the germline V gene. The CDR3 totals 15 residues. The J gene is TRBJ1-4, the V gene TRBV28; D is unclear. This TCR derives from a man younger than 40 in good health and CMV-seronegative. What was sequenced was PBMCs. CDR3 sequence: CASSLGQSTNEKLFF. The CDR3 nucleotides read TGTGCCAGCAGTTTAGGGCAGTCAACTAATGAAAAACTGTTTTTT.